This entry features one T cell receptor (beta chain) sequence. What it binds is unknown. Individual cDNA molecules received unique molecular identifiers during library preparation. From the 5' RACE reads, TCRdb called clonotypes with MiXCR, one entry per CDR3 protein. The sample lists approximately 49,000 distinct CDR3 sequences, about 11% occurring once. The source of the sample is a study of early T cells in non-severe SARS-CoV-2 infection. At the level of the study: Investigators sequenced bulk RNA drawn from unsorted whole blood, and chains remained unpaired.

Study-level results: Anti-spike CD8 specificities were favored by VDJdb matching, whose results missed private and CD4 specificities.

The source of this sequence is an adult who was a healthcare worker with PCR-confirmed SARS-CoV-2 infection or an uninfected control (not recorded which). The material sequenced was whole blood.

The CDR3 loop reads CASSHPAAGRETQYF. CDR3 DNA: TGTGCCAGCAGTCATCCGGCCGCAGGGAGAGAGACCCAGTACTTC. The chain recombines TRBV12-3 or TRBV12-4 with TRBJ2-5; either TRBD1 or TRBD2 may fit D (5 bases each). V was trimmed by 5 bases and J by 4 bases, leaving 17 bases between them. The CDR3 spans 15 residues.